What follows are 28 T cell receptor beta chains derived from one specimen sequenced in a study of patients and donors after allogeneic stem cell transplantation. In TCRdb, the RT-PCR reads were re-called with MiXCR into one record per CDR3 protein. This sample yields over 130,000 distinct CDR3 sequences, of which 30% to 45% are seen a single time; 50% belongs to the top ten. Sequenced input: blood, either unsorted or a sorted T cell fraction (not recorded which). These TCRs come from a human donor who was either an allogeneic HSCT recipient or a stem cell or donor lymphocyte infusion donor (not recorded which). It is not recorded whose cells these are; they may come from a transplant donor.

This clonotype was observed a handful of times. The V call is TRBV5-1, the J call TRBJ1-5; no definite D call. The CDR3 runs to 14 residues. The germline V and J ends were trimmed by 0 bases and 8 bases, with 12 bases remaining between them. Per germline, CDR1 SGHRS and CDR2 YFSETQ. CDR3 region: CASSLEADLKPQHF. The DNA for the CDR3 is TGCGCCAGCAGCTTGGAGGCGGACCTTAAGCCCCAGCATTTT.

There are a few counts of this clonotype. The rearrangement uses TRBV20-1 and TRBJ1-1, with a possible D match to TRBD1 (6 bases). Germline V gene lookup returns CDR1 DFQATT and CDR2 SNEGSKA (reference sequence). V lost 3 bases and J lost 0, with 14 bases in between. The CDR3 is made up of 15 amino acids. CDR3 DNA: TGCAGTGCTAGGGCCCAGGGGTTCATGAACACTGAAGCTTTCTTT. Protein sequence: CSARAQGFMNTEAFF.

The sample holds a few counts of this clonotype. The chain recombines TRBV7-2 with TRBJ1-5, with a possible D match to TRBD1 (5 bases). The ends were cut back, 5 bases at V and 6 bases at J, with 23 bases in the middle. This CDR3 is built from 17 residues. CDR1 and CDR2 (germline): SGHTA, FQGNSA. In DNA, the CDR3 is TGTGCCAGCAGCCCAGGACTAACGGGGACGAGTGCTCAGCCCCAGCATTTT. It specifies CASSPGLTGTSAQPQHF.

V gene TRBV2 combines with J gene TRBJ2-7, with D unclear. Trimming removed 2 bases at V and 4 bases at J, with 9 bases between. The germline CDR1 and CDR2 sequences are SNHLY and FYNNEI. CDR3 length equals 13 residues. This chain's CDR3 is CASSERAEYEQYF. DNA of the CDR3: TGTGCCAGCAGTGAAAGGGCGGAGTACGAGCAGTACTTC.

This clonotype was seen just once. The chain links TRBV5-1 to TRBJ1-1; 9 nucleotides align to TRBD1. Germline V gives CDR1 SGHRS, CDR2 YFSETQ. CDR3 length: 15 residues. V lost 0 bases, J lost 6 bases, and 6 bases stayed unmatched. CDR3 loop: CASSLVEQGASEAFF. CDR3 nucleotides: TGCGCCAGCAGCTTGGTGGAACAGGGGGCCTCTGAAGCTTTCTTT. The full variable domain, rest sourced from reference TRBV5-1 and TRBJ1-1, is KAGVTQTPRYLIKTRGQQVTLSCSPISGHRSVSWYQQTPGQGLQFLFEYFSETQRNKGNFPGRFSGRQFSNSRSEMNVSTLELGDSALYLCASSLVEQGASEAFFGQGTRLTVV.

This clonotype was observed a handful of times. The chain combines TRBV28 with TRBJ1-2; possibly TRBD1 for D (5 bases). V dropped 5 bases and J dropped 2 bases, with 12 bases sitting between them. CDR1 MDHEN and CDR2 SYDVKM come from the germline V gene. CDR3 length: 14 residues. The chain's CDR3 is CASSPGRGNYGYTF. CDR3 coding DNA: TGTGCCAGCAGTCCCGGGCGGGGGAACTATGGCTACACCTTC.

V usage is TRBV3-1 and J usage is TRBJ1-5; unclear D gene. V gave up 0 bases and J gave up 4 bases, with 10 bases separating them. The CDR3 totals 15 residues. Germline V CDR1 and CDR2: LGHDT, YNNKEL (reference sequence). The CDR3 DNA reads TGTGCCAGCAGCCAAGATCAAGGGAGAAATCAGCCCCAGCATTTT. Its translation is CASSQDQGRNQPQHF.

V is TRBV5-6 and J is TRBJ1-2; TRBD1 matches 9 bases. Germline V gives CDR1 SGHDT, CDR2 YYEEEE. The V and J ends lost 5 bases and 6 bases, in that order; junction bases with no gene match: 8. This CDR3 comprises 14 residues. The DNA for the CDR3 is TGTGCCAGCAGTTCTAGGACAGGGGCTGATGGCTACACCTTC. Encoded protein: CASSSRTGADGYTF.

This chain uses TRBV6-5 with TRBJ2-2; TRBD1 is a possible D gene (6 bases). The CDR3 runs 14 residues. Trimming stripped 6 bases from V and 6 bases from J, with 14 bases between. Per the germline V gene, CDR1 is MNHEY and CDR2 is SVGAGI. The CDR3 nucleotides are TGTGCCAGCAGCCTCCGTACAGGGTCCGGGGAGCTGTTTTTT. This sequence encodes CASSLRTGSGELFF.

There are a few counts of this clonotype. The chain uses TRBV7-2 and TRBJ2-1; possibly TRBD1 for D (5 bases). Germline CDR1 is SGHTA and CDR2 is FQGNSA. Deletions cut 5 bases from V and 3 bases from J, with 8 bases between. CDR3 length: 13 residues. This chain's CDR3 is CASSTQGYNEQFF. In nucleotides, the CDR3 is TGTGCCAGCAGCACCCAGGGCTACAATGAGCAGTTCTTC. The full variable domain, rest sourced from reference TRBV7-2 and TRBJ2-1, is GAGVSQSPSNKVTEKGKDVELRCDPISGHTALYWYRQSLGQGLEFLIYFQGNSAPDKSGLPSDRFSAERTGGSVSTLTIQRTQQEDSAVYLCASSTQGYNEQFFGPGTRLTVL.

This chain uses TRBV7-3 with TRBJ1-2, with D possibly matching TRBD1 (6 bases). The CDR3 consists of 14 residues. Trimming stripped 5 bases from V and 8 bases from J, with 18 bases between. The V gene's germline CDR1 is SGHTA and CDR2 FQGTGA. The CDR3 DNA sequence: TGTGCCAGCAGCGGGTCGCGGGGGCCTCCAGGCTACACCTTC. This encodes CASSGSRGPPGYTF. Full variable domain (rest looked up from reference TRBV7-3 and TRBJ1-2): GAGVSQTPSNKVTEKGKYVELRCDPISGHTALYWYRQSLGQGPEFLIYFQGTGAADDSGLPNDRFFAVRPEGSVSTLKIQRTERGDSAVYLCASSGSRGPPGYTFGSGTRLTVV.

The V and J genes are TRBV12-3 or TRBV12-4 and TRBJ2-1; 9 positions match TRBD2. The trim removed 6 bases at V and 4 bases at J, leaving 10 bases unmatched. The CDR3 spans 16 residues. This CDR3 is CASRPRDSGGYNEQFF. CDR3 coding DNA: TGTGCCAGCAGACCTCGGGATAGCGGGGGATACAATGAGCAGTTCTTC.

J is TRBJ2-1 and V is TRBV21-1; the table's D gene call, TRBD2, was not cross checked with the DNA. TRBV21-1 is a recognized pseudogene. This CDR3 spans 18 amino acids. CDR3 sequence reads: CASSEKRKVVRGCNEQFF. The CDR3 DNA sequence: TGTGCCAGCAGCGAAAAAAGGAAAGTAGTGCGGGGATGCAATGAGCAGTTCTTC.

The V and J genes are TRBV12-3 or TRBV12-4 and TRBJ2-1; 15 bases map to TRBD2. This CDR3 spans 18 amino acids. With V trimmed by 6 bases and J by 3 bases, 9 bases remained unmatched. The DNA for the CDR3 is TGTGCCAGCAGGTCGGGACTAGCGGGGGGTTTGATCTACAATGAGCAGTTCTTC. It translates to CASRSGLAGGLIYNEQFF.

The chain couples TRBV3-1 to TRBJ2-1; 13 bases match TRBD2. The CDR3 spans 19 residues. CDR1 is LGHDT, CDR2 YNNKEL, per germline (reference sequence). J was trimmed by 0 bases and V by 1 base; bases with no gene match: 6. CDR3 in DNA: TGTGCCAGCAGCCAAGGGTCGGGACTAGCGGGGAACTCCTACAATGAGCAGTTCTTC. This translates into CASSQGSGLAGNSYNEQFF.

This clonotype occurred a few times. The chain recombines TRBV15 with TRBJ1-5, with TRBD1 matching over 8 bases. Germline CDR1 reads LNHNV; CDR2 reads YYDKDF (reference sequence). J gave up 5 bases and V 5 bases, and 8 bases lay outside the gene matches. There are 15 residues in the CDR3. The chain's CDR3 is CATSSQGARDQPQHF. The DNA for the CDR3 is TGTGCCACCAGCTCCCAGGGGGCGAGGGATCAGCCCCAGCATTTT.

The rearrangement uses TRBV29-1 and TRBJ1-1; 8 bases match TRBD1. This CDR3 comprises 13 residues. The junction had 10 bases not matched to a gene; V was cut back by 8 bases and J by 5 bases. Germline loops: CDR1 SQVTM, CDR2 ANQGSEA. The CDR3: CSFPGQGGTEAFF. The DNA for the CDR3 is TGCAGCTTCCCCGGACAGGGCGGTACTGAAGCTTTCTTT. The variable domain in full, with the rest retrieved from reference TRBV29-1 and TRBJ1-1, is SAVISQKPSRDICQRGTSLTIQCQVDSQVTMMFWYRQQPGQSLTLIATANQGSEATYESGFVIDKFPISRPNLTFSTLTVSNMSPEDSSIYLCSFPGQGGTEAFFGQGTRLTVV.

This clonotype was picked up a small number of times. The CDR3: CASSTRRAGNQPQHF. In nucleotides, the CDR3 is TGTGCCAGCAGCACCAGGAGGGCGGGGAATCAGCCCCAGCATTTT. The chain is built from TRBV12-3 or TRBV12-4 and TRBJ1-5; D not resolved. The CDR3 is 15 amino acids. The V gene lost 6 bases and the J gene lost 4 bases, with 16 bases spanning the gap.

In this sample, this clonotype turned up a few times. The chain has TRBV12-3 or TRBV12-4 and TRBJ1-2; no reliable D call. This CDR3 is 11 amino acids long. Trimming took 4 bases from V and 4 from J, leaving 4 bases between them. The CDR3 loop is CASSSVYGYTF. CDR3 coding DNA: TGTGCCAGCAGTTCAGTCTATGGCTACACCTTC.

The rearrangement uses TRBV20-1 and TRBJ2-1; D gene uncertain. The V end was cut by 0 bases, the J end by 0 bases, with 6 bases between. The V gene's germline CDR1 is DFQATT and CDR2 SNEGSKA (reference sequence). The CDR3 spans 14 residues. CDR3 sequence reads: CSAREGGSYNEQFF. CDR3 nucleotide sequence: TGCAGTGCTAGAGAGGGTGGCTCCTACAATGAGCAGTTCTTC.

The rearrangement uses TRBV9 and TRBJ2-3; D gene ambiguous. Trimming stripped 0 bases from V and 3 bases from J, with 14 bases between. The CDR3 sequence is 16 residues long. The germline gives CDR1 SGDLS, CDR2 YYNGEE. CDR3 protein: CASSVASSLLTDTQYF. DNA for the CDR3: TGTGCCAGCAGCGTAGCGTCTAGTCTACTTACAGATACGCAGTATTTT.

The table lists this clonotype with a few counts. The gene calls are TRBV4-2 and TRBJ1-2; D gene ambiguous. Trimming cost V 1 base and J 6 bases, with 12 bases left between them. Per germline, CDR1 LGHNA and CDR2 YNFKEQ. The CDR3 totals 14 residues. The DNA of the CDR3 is TGTGCCAGCAGCCAAGCCGGAACAGAGGATGGCTACACCTTC. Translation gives CASSQAGTEDGYTF.

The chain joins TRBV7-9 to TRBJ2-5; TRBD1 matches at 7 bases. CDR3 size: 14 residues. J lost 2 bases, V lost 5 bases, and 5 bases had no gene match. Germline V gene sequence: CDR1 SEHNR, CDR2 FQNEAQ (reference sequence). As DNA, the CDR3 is TGTGCCAGCAGCCGACCGGGACAGCAAGAGACCCAGTACTTC. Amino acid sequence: CASSRPGQQETQYF.

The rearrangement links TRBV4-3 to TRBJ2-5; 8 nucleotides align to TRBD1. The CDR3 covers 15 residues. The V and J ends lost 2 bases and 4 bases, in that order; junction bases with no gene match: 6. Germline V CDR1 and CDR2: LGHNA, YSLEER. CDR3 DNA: TGCGCCAGCAGCCAACAGATCGACAGGGGAGAGACCCAGTACTTC. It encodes CASSQQIDRGETQYF.

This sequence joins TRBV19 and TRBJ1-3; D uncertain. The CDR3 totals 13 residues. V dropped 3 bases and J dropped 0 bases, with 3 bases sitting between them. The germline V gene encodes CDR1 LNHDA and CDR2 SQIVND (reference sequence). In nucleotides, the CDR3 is TGTGCCAGTAGTATCAACTCTGGAAACACCATATATTTT. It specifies CASSINSGNTIYF. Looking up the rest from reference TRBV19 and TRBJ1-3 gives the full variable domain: DGGITQSPKYLFRKEGQNVTLSCEQNLNHDAMYWYRQDPGQGLRLIYYSQIVNDFQKGDIAEGYSVSREKKESFPLTVTSAQKNPTAFYLCASSINSGNTIYFGEGSWLTVV.

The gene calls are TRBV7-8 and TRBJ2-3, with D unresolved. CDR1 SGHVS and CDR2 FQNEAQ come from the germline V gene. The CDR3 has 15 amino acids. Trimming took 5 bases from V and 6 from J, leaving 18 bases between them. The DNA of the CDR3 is TGTGCCAGCAGCCCAGTCATCGGATCAGTGGATACGCAGTATTTT. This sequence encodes CASSPVIGSVDTQYF.

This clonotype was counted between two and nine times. This chain's CDR3 is CATSDFGQVSDTQYF. The DNA of the CDR3 is TGTGCCACCAGTGATTTCGGGCAGGTATCAGATACGCAGTATTTT. This chain connects TRBV24-1 to TRBJ2-3; D is unresolved. CDR1 KGHDR and CDR2 SFDVKD come from the germline V gene. The CDR3 extends over 15 amino acids. V was clipped by 1 base and J by 4 bases, with 11 bases between them.

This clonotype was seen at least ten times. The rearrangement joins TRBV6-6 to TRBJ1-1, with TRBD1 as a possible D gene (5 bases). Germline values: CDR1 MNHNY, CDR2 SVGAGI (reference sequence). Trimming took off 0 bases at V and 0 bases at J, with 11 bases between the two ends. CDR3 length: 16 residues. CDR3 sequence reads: CASSYSRGHLNTEAFF. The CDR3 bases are TGTGCCAGCAGTTACTCGCGTGGACACCTGAACACTGAAGCTTTCTTT.